This T cell receptor (beta chain) was found in a study of blood T cell repertoires in COVID-19 (dated by TCRdb to the early 2020s). Study-level background: Samples covering the acute and convalescent phases of COVID-19 were provided by collaborators in the United States, Italy and Spain. The prospective study material was composed of cDNA or gDNA derived from T cells, B-cell-depleted T cells, or PBMCs. The samples were drawn from two sources: the first 160 participants of the ongoing ImmuneRACE study, and fewer than 1,500 subjects contributed by 6 global collaborators. The dataset comprised deeply sampled blood TCRbeta repertoires from subjects exposed to, actively infected with, or recovered from COVID-19. A freely available public database, intended as a resource for researchers studying the immune response to SARS-CoV-2, is where the repertoires were released. A de-identified subject ID, COVID-19 status, age in years and sex were almost always included in the sample metadata. HLA class I and class II types, where available, came from metadata supplied by the sample provider rather than from assay-based typing.

Concerning this clone: There is no known antigen for this receptor. No base quality information exists; no much larger clone differs at one position.

Points the paper makes about the study in general: The quantity of clinical and demographic metadata differed by source and by participant and was supplied without curation.

TCRbeta CDR3 regions were amplified from genomic DNA using the immunoSEQ Assay, a bias-controlled multiplex PCR. The paper's data handling went like this. The number of nucleated cells in each sample was estimated from the amplification of reference gene primers within the assay. Sequence reads were collapsed and filtered to measure the absolute abundance of every unique TCRbeta CDR3 rearrangement. Productive Simpson clonality was computed per sample as the square root of Simpson's diversity index over productive rearrangements. TCRdb took over this immuneACCESS table, retaining in-frame rearrangements with V and J assigned. Such tables are incomplete; in checked studies, under half of the missing clones stem from an unresolved V gene, and the remainder is unexplained. The D gene and trimming were derived from the DNA, and the V and J assignments and clone size from that table. The sample table records 210,000 or so clones; roughly 89% of these occur just once. The ten largest clones represent roughly 6.7% of the sample.

The junction shows trimming of 2 bases on V and 7 bases on J, plus 15 bases between the germline ends. The cysteine opens and the phenylalanine closes a CDR3 of 14 amino acids. Only the CDR3 DNA is retained, 42 bases long and in frame from the first base. Taken from the germline V gene, the CDR1 and CDR2 loops are SGHDT and YYEEEE. Collaborating institutions collected whole blood in K2EDTA tubes following their own protocols. For TCRbeta analysis, collaborator samples were shipped as frozen whole blood, as isolated PBMCs, or as DNA extracted from either sample type. The chain is encoded by TRBV5-6 joined to TRBJ2-5; TRBD1 is a weak D gene call, 6 bases matching. The TCR sequence derives from a man between 40 and 49 years old with acute or convalescent COVID-19. Specimen: peripheral blood. The CDR3 reads as follows: CASSLMSQGGTQYF. The nucleotide sequence reads as follows: TGTGCCAGCAGCTTAATGTCTCAAGGGGGGACCCAGTACTTC.